This TCR beta chain was recovered during a study of T cell repertoires in cytomegalovirus infection. Study overall: Recently identified HLA-C-restricted and well-studied HLA-B-restricted CMV epitopes were used. The public TCR beta signatures pointed to both CMV infection and matching HLA type.

Study-wide results and limits: Carriers of CMV plus the relevant HLA were identified by cumulative public TCR beta family frequency. Ex vivo, HLA-C-restricted CMV-specific TCR beta clonotypes prevailed over the rest of the response.

TCRdb reanalysed the reads using MiXCR and keeps one entry per CDR3 protein. The repertoire holds about 400,000 distinct CDR3 sequences, with about 35% as singletons. There are a few counts of this clonotype. Its antigen is currently unknown. This CDR3 spans 16 amino acids. Trimming took off 0 bases at V and 10 bases at J, with 19 bases between the two ends. Germline loops: CDR1 MNHNY, CDR2 SVGAGI (reference sequence). The sequence was obtained from a human donor in good health (CMV status not recorded). Some clones in this sample may be carry-over from other donors' samples. The sample here was cultured PBMCs, taken from culture after CMV antigen stimulation. The chain combines TRBV6-6 with TRBJ2-1, with D hard to call. CDR3 sequence (DNA): TGTGCCAGCAGTTACTCGATCCTTTCACGCCTGGGGGAGCAGTTCTTC. Translation gives CASSYSILSRLGEQFF.